The clone carrying this T cell receptor beta chain has only a few counts. Its antigen is as yet unknown. In the same sample, other DNA sequences code for this CDR3. The sample originates from a study of beta chain features in type 1 diabetes. General observations from the study: Type 1 diabetes patients had TCRB CDR3s that were shorter (moderately but significantly so) in all four CD4+ subsets. Researchers could not determine here whether HLA type influences TCRB rearrangement. Patients' naive, central memory and regulatory TCRB repertoires appeared more alike than those of healthy donors.

The V gene lost 1 base and the J gene lost 4 bases, with 8 bases spanning the gap. The germline V gene has CDR1 LGHNA and CDR2 YSLEER. The CDR3 spans 13 residues. Expressed TCRB transcripts got sequenced, as all isolated RNA was reverse transcribed. The read count averaged approximately 3.3 million across naive, central memory and regulatory T cell samples. Libraries were prepared by immunoSEQ multiplex PCR; TCRdb keeps only in-frame clonotypes and omits some of them. The data contain 500,000 to 850,000 clones, about 14% of them singletons. This TCR came from a man aged 18 to 30 with type 1 diabetes. The chain is built from TRBV4-3 and TRBJ2-7; D is undetermined. The sample taken for sequencing was naive CD4+ T cells from blood. The CDR3: CASSQAPSYEQYF. CDR3 DNA sequence: TGCGCCAGCAGCCAAGCCCCCTCATACGAGCAGTACTTC.